One and the same sample provided the 3 T cell receptor beta chains below, sequenced in a study of T cells after posttransplantation cyclophosphamide. The naive gate required viable CD3+CD4+ or CD3+CD8+ cells with CCR7+CD45RA+CD45RO-CD95-CD27+CD28+ phenotype. Data came from immunoSEQ multiplex PCR; TCRdb stores just in-frame clones and leaves some out. Among around 19,000 clones, 95% to 98% were seen once, and the ten largest hold around 0.17%. The sample consisted of naive CD4+ T cells sorted from PBMCs. These receptors were taken from a man aged 35 to 55 in good health, CMV-negative, and a related stem cell transplant donor.

V usage is TRBV28 and J usage is TRBJ1-5; weak D call: TRBD1 (6 bases). The CDR3 length is 16 residues. CDR1 and CDR2 from the germline V gene are MDHEN and SYDVKM. Trimming left V 6 bases short and J 2 bases short, with 17 bases between. The CDR3 DNA is TGTGCCAGCAGCCGCCGACTCAGGGGAGGCAATCAGCCCCAGCATTTT. Translating it yields CASSRRLRGGNQPQHF.

The gene calls are TRBV27 and TRBJ2-7; D may be TRBD2 (6 bases). CDR1 and CDR2 (germline): MNHEY, SMNVEV (reference sequence). The length of the CDR3 is 14 residues. The V gene lost 5 bases and the J gene lost 3 bases, with 14 bases spanning the gap. The CDR3, as DNA: TGTGCCAGCAGTCCGGTGGACGGGGGCTACGAGCAGTACTTC. This sequence encodes CASSPVDGGYEQYF.

The chain carries TRBV19 and TRBJ1-5, with 10 bases identical to TRBD1. Germline V gives CDR1 LNHDA, CDR2 SQIVND (reference sequence). The CDR3 spans 19 residues. The V gene end was trimmed by 2 bases and the J gene end by 2 bases; junction bases not matched to a gene: 12. CDR3 sequence (DNA): TGTGCCAGTAGTATACGTCGGGGGACAGGGGATGGGGGCAATCAGCCCCAGCATTTT. Its translation is CASSIRRGTGDGGNQPQHF.